The 30 T cell receptor beta chains below all came from one sample that was sequenced in a study of human T cells and chemical hapten exposure. Stated time point: pre-sensitization, week 0. As to treatment: therapeutic diphenylcyclopropenone sensitization with weekly scalp DPC. One entry per CDR3 protein results from TCRdb running MiXCR on the RACE reads. The sample yields some 70,000 distinct CDR3 sequences, approximately 11% seen once. The input for sequencing was whole blood, taken in connection with sensitization to the hapten diphenylcyclopropenone (DPC). Receptors were obtained from a woman in her fifties or sixties with alopecia areata. Some clones in this sample may be carry-over from other donors' samples.

This clonotype turned up a few times. This sequence joins TRBV20-1 and TRBJ1-1, with unresolved D. The germline V gene has CDR1 DFQATT and CDR2 SNEGSKA (reference sequence). CDR3 length equals 11 residues. Trimming shortened V by 2 bases and J by 0 bases, and 1 base separated the two germline ends. Written as DNA, the CDR3 is TGCAGTGCTAGACTGAACACTGAAGCTTTCTTT. It is translated as CSARLNTEAFF.

This chain joins TRBV7-9 and TRBJ1-1; 7 nucleotides agree with TRBD1. Looked up from germline, CDR1 is SEHNR and CDR2 is FQNEAQ (reference sequence). Trimming cost V 5 bases and J 4 bases; bases outside gene matches: 7. The CDR3 has 14 amino acids. CDR3 bases: TGTGCCAGCAGCCCGGGACAGCAGATCACTGAAGCTTTCTTT. Translated, it gives CASSPGQQITEAFF.

This sequence joins TRBV5-1 and TRBJ1-6; weak D call: TRBD1 (6 bases). CDR3 size: 16 residues. V was trimmed by 4 bases and J by 8 bases, leaving 19 bases between them. Germline V gene lookup returns CDR1 SGHRS and CDR2 YFSETQ. The CDR3 loop is CASSPSGTPHDSPLHF. The CDR3 DNA follows: TGCGCCAGCAGCCCCTCCGGGACACCTCACGATTCACCCCTCCACTTT.

The V gene is TRBV20-1, the J gene TRBJ2-2, with TRBD1 matching over 7 bases. Germline V CDR1 and CDR2: DFQATT, SNEGSKA (reference sequence). J was trimmed by 5 bases and V by 4 bases; bases with no gene match: 7. The CDR3 runs to 14 residues. This CDR3 reads CSAMGQRFTGELFF. The CDR3 nucleotides read TGCAGTGCTATGGGACAGAGATTTACCGGGGAGCTGTTTTTT.

This clonotype was counted at least ten times. CDR3: CASSLARAGGYEQYF. The DNA of the CDR3 is TGTGCCAGCAGTTTAGCTCGGGCGGGAGGTTACGAGCAGTACTTC. This chain connects TRBV28 to TRBJ2-7; 8 nucleotides match TRBD2. This CDR3 is 15 amino acids long. Per germline, CDR1 MDHEN and CDR2 SYDVKM. V dropped 2 bases and J dropped 4; count of bases not matched to a gene: 7. The complete variable domain, with remaining parts taken from reference TRBV28 and TRBJ2-7, reads DVKVTQSSRYLVKRTGEKVFLECVQDMDHENMFWYRQDPGLGLRLIYFSYDVKMKEKGDIPEGYSVSREKKERFSLILESASTNQTSMYLCASSLARAGGYEQYFGPGTRLTVT.

This chain connects TRBV30 to TRBJ2-5; tentatively, D is TRBD1 (7 bases). The CDR3 is 14 residues long. Trimming stripped 2 bases from V and 4 bases from J, with 14 bases between. Germline V gene lookup returns CDR1 GTSNPN and CDR2 SVGIG (reference sequence). The CDR3 sequence is CAWSRQGGSETQYF. The DNA for the CDR3 is TGTGCCTGGAGTCGTCAGGGGGGCTCAGAGACCCAGTACTTC. The full variable domain, its missing parts supplied by reference TRBV30 and TRBJ2-5, is SQTIHQWPATLVQPVGSPLSLECTVEGTSNPNLYWYRQAAGRGLQLLFYSVGIGQISSEVPQNLSASRPQDRQFILSSKKLLLSDSGFYLCAWSRQGGSETQYFGPGTRLLVL.

This clonotype was seen only a few times. The genes are TRBV7-6 and TRBJ2-2, with 9 bases identical to TRBD1. The CDR3 sequence is 16 residues long. Germline V gene data show CDR1 as SGHVS and CDR2 as FNYEAQ. Trimming cost V 6 bases and J 4 bases; bases outside gene matches: 9. The CDR3 sequence is CASSSQGQGGTGELFF. The CDR3 bases are TGTGCCAGCAGTTCACAGGGACAGGGAGGCACCGGGGAGCTGTTTTTT.

In this sample, this clonotype turned up many times. The V gene is TRBV20-1, the J gene TRBJ2-1; D unresolved. The germline gives CDR1 DFQATT, CDR2 SNEGSKA (reference sequence). The CDR3 is 10 amino acids. Trimming took off 5 bases at V and 7 bases at J, with 6 bases between the two ends. CDR3 sequence: CSADGNEQFF. CDR3 nucleotides: TGCAGTGCTGACGGTAATGAGCAGTTCTTC.

The chain carries TRBV14 and TRBJ2-3, with TRBD1 matching over 10 bases. From germline, CDR1 is SGHDN and CDR2 FVKESK. V dropped 0 bases and J dropped 1; count of bases not matched to a gene: 13. The CDR3 runs to 20 residues. CDR3 loop: CASSQDTRDRGRFGTDTQYF. For the CDR3, the DNA is TGTGCCAGCAGCCAAGATACCCGGGACAGGGGACGATTCGGCACAGATACGCAGTATTTT.

V is TRBV7-2 and J is TRBJ1-1, with 9 positions matching TRBD1. The CDR3 runs 15 residues. The germline gives CDR1 SGHTA, CDR2 FQGNSA. V gave up 3 bases and J gave up 5 bases; unmatched junction bases: 7. The CDR3 DNA reads as TGTGCCAGCAGCTTCACCGGGACAGGGAGAACTGAAGCTTTCTTT. Its translation is CASSFTGTGRTEAFF.

This clonotype was recorded at least ten times. The chain carries TRBV5-1 and TRBJ2-7, with a tentative D call TRBD2 (5 bases). Trimming removed 1 base at V and 5 bases at J, with 7 bases between. Germline CDR1 reads SGHRS; CDR2 reads YFSETQ. The CDR3 is 12 residues long. The CDR3 DNA reads as TGCGCCAGCAGCTTGTCCGGGGACGAGCAGTACTTC. It codes for CASSLSGDEQYF.

This clonotype has only a few counts. V gene TRBV7-6 combines with J gene TRBJ2-1; TRBD2 agrees at 10 bases. J was trimmed by 0 bases and V by 1 base; bases with no gene match: 9. CDR3 length: 19 residues. Germline CDR1 reads SGHVS; CDR2 reads FNYEAQ. CDR3 sequence (DNA): TGTGCCAGCAGCTTAGTCCGGGGGGCTAGCGGGAGCTCCTACAATGAGCAGTTCTTC. This encodes CASSLVRGASGSSYNEQFF.

This clonotype was recorded a few times. The CDR3 reads CASSPGSLGADTQYF. CDR3 nucleotides: TGTGCCAGCAGCCCAGGCTCGCTGGGGGCAGATACGCAGTATTTT. The chain links TRBV4-2 to TRBJ2-3, with D tentatively TRBD1 or TRBD2 (5 bases each). The V and J ends lost 4 bases and 4 bases respectively, with 15 bases between them. CDR1 and CDR2 from the germline V gene are LGHNA and YNFKEQ. The CDR3 spans 15 residues.

This clonotype has a handful of counts. The chain uses TRBV30 and TRBJ2-6, with D uncertain. CDR3 length: 13 residues. The V gene lost 7 bases and the J gene lost 2 bases, with 9 bases spanning the gap. Germline V gene lookup returns CDR1 GTSNPN and CDR2 SVGIG (reference sequence). CDR3 sequence reads: CALAPTGANVLTF. The CDR3 DNA follows: TGTGCCTTAGCCCCGACTGGGGCCAACGTCCTGACTTTC. The variable domain in full, completed from reference TRBV30 and TRBJ2-6, reads SQTIHQWPATLVQPVGSPLSLECTVEGTSNPNLYWYRQAAGRGLQLLFYSVGIGQISSEVPQNLSASRPQDRQFILSSKKLLLSDSGFYLCALAPTGANVLTFGAGSRLTVL.

This clonotype showed up just a few times. This rearrangement joins TRBV7-8 to TRBJ2-3, with a weak D call TRBD1 (5 bases). CDR3 length equals 16 residues. Germline V lookup: CDR1 SGHVS, CDR2 FQNEAQ. V lost 5 bases and J lost 0, with 15 bases in between. DNA of the CDR3: TGTGCCAGCAGCCCCCTGACAGCCTATAGCACAGATACGCAGTATTTT. Its translation is CASSPLTAYSTDTQYF.

The rearrangement joins TRBV4-2 to TRBJ2-4; D is uncertain. The CDR3 sequence is 12 residues long. Germline loops: CDR1 LGHNA, CDR2 YNFKEQ. V was shortened by 0 bases and J by 6 bases, with 3 bases between the two germline ends. In nucleotides, the CDR3 is TGTGCCAGCAGCCAAGAGCTAAACATTCAGTACTTC. Its protein product is CASSQELNIQYF.

Details on this clonotype: With a much larger clone just one base away, this may be a read error. Since the CDR3 does not end with the conserved phenylalanine or tryptophan, this likely comes from a read error. This sequence joins TRBV5-4 and TRBJ1-5; 9 nucleotides line up with TRBD1. The CDR3 is made up of 14 amino acids. Per the germline V gene, CDR1 is SGHNT and CDR2 is YYREEE (reference sequence). J was trimmed by 4 bases and V by 4 bases; bases with no gene match: 3. The CDR3 here is CASSAQGANQPQHS. In DNA, the CDR3 is TGTGCCAGCAGCGCACAGGGGGCGAATCAGCCCCAGCATTCT.

This clonotype has more than one count but fewer than ten. The chain uses TRBV30 and TRBJ2-2, with D perhaps TRBD2 (6 bases). The CDR3 consists of 13 residues. Trimming removed 4 bases at V and 5 bases at J, with 11 bases between. From germline, CDR1 is GTSNPN and CDR2 SVGIG (reference sequence). The CDR3 DNA reads as TGTGCCTGGACCGGGAGTGTAACCGGGGAGCTGTTTTTT. Residues: CAWTGSVTGELFF.

This clonotype was counted only a few times. V usage is TRBV7-8 and J usage is TRBJ2-1, with TRBD2 matching over 9 bases. The J segment lost 7 bases and the V segment lost 6 bases, leaving 19 bases of the junction unmatched. The CDR3 is 18 residues long. Germline CDR1 is SGHVS and CDR2 is FQNEAQ. For the CDR3, the DNA is TGTGCCAGCAGAGTTGGTAGGAGCGGGAGGAACTTAGGGAATGAGCAGTTCTTC. As protein: CASRVGRSGRNLGNEQFF.

This clonotype showed up many times. J is TRBJ2-1 and V is TRBV20-1; D unclear. The CDR3 has 15 amino acids. V was cut by 6 bases and J by 7 bases, with 22 bases left in between. Germline CDR1 reads DFQATT; CDR2 reads SNEGSKA (reference sequence). The CDR3 nucleotides read TGCAGTGCCCTGCAGGCGGCTAAACTACGGAATGAGCAGTTCTTC. This codes for CSALQAAKLRNEQFF.

This clonotype has only a few counts. The chain uses TRBV20-1 and TRBJ1-1, with 9 bases aligning to TRBD1. V was clipped by 0 bases and J by 1 base; unmatched bases: 9. From germline, CDR1 is DFQATT and CDR2 SNEGSKA (reference sequence). This CDR3 contains 17 residues. The CDR3 coding sequence is TGCAGTGCTAGAGATCTGACAGGGGGGCTCCAGAACACTGAAGCTTTCTTT. The encoded protein is CSARDLTGGLQNTEAFF.

This clonotype has ten or more counts. This chain joins TRBV7-2 and TRBJ1-1; D uncertain. Germline V CDR1 and CDR2: SGHTA, FQGNSA. V was trimmed by 5 bases and J by 4 bases, leaving 8 bases between them. The CDR3 sequence is 12 residues long. This CDR3 is CASSPFGTEAFF. Here the CDR3 DNA reads TGTGCCAGCAGCCCCTTCGGCACTGAAGCTTTCTTT.

This chain links TRBV2 with TRBJ2-7, with 8 bases matching TRBD2. This CDR3 is built from 14 residues. V was pared by 10 bases and J by 3 bases, with 11 bases of the junction left unmatched. Germline V gene data show CDR1 as SNHLY and CDR2 as FYNNEI. The CDR3 here is CAIIELGTSYEQYF. CDR3 DNA sequence: TGTGCCATCATCGAACTCGGGACTAGCTACGAGCAGTACTTC.

This chain connects TRBV29-1 to TRBJ2-7, with 7 bases fitting TRBD2. Germline trimming cut 4 bases from V and 6 bases from J; bases unmatched to any gene: 12. The CDR3 extends over 14 amino acids. Germline V gives CDR1 SQVTM, CDR2 ANQGSEA. CDR3 in DNA: TGCAGCGTTGTTGTGGGAGGGCCCTTCGCCGAGCAGTACTTC. This translates into CSVVVGGPFAEQYF.

The V call is TRBV20-1, the J call TRBJ1-3; TRBD1 agrees at 8 bases. J was trimmed by 4 bases and V by 3 bases; bases with no gene match: 5. CDR1 and CDR2 (germline): DFQATT, SNEGSKA (reference sequence). The length of the CDR3 is 14 residues. As DNA, the CDR3 is TGCAGTGCTAGTGACAGGGGAGCCGGAAACACCATATATTTT. Protein product: CSASDRGAGNTIYF.

This clonotype appeared many times. The chain links TRBV3-1 to TRBJ1-1, with D uncertain. The CDR3 has 13 amino acids. V lost 2 bases to trimming and J lost 5 bases, with 9 bases between them. Per germline, CDR1 LGHDT and CDR2 YNNKEL (reference sequence). Written as DNA, the CDR3 is TGTGCCAGCAGCCAACCCCTGGGGACTGAAGCTTTCTTT. The encoded protein is CASSQPLGTEAFF.

Only a few counts were recorded for this clonotype. The V and J genes are TRBV20-1 and TRBJ2-7, with unresolved D. Germline V lookup: CDR1 DFQATT, CDR2 SNEGSKA (reference sequence). The ends were cut back, 6 bases at V and 7 bases at J, with 19 bases in the middle. The length of the CDR3 is 13 residues. The CDR3 bases are TGCAGTGCCAACCCCGGTCCTGTGGGGGAGCAGTACTTC. It yields the protein CSANPGPVGEQYF.

At least ten counts were recorded for this clonotype. The rearrangement uses TRBV6-5 and TRBJ2-5; maybe TRBD2 (6 bases). V gave up 2 bases and J gave up 7 bases, with 17 bases separating them. CDR1 and CDR2 from the germline V gene are MNHEY and SVGAGI. The CDR3 has 15 residues. The CDR3 nucleotides are TGTGCCAGCAGTTACACCTGGGGACTGGCGGGGACCCAGTACTTC. This codes for CASSYTWGLAGTQYF.

A few counts support this clonotype. In DNA form, the CDR3 reads TGTGCCAGCAGTTTAGGGAGGGGGCATCGGAAAGATCAGCCCCAGCATTTT. Its protein product is CASSLGRGHRKDQPQHF. The chain joins TRBV28 to TRBJ1-5, with 7 bases lining up with TRBD1. Trimming cost V 2 bases and J 5 bases; bases outside gene matches: 12. The CDR3 loop spans 17 amino acids. Germline V gene data show CDR1 as MDHEN and CDR2 as SYDVKM.

This clonotype came up many times. The V gene is TRBV28, the J gene TRBJ1-2; no clear D. The length of the CDR3 is 15 residues. CDR1 and CDR2 from the germline V gene are MDHEN and SYDVKM. Trimming removed 6 bases at V and 5 bases at J, with 19 bases between. The CDR3 loop reads CASRAGRSNIYGYTF. CDR3 DNA: TGTGCCAGCAGGGCGGGCCGCTCAAATATTTATGGCTACACCTTC.